Presented here are 18 T cell receptor beta chains from one specimen sequenced in a study of response to subunit inactivated influenza vaccine. TCRdb re-called the RT-PCR reads with MiXCR, one entry per CDR3 protein. This repertoire shows around 160,000 distinct CDR3 sequences, approximately 11% found once; its top ten account for 9.5% to 15%. Sequenced material: non-naive T cells sorted from PBMCs, taken roughly 45 days after vaccination. Every receptor here comes from a man aged 45-65 years who received an inactivated influenza vaccine.

This clonotype has ten or more counts. The chain has TRBV5-1 and TRBJ1-5, with D unclear. Germline V gives CDR1 SGHRS, CDR2 YFSETQ. This CDR3 comprises 14 residues. Trimming pared 1 base from V and 3 bases from J, leaving 8 bases between. CDR3 coding DNA: TGCGCCAGCAGCTTGTCCGGATTCAATCAGCCCCAGCATTTT. Translation: CASSLSGFNQPQHF.

This clonotype has a handful of counts. V gene TRBV28 combines with J gene TRBJ2-4; the match to TRBD2 covers 7 bases. Trimming cost V 6 bases and J 0 bases; bases outside gene matches: 8. Germline CDR1 and CDR2: MDHEN and SYDVKM. The CDR3 covers 16 residues. CDR3 protein: CASRGGSPVAKNIQYF. DNA for the CDR3: TGTGCCAGCAGGGGGGGGTCACCCGTAGCCAAAAACATTCAGTACTTC.

The rearrangement links TRBV6-2 or TRBV6-3 to TRBJ2-2; no reliable D call. The V gene lost 11 bases and the J gene lost 1 base, with 17 bases spanning the gap. The CDR3 is made up of 15 amino acids. CDR1 is MNHEY and CDR2 is SVGEGT in the germline V gene. This CDR3 reads CARSRLGLNTGELFF. As DNA, the CDR3 is TGTGCCCGTTCCCGTCTGGGCTTGAACACCGGGGAGCTGTTTTTT.

In this sample, this clonotype turned up a few times. The gene calls are TRBV24-1 and TRBJ1-5; 7 bases match TRBD1. V gave up 9 bases and J gave up 5 bases; unmatched junction bases: 9. CDR1 is KGHDR and CDR2 is SFDVKD in the germline V gene. The CDR3 is 14 amino acids. The CDR3 DNA sequence: TGTGCCACCTCAGACAGGGTAAGGGATCAGCCCCAGCATTTT. Translating gives CATSDRVRDQPQHF.

This clonotype has just a few counts. The chain has TRBV20-1 and TRBJ2-4; D is uncertain. This CDR3 has 14 amino acids. Germline CDR1 is DFQATT and CDR2 is SNEGSKA (reference sequence). Deletions cut 4 bases from V and 7 bases from J, with 17 bases between. The CDR3 nucleotides read TGCAGTGCTATCCCGGACGTACGATGGAACATTCAGTACTTC. This encodes CSAIPDVRWNIQYF.

This clonotype was recorded at least ten times. V usage is TRBV5-1 and J usage is TRBJ2-3, with a tentative D call TRBD2 (6 bases). Germline V gives CDR1 SGHRS, CDR2 YFSETQ. The CDR3 contains 14 residues. Deletions cut 4 bases from V and 6 bases from J, with 15 bases between. The CDR3 sequence is CASSETRRWDTQYF. The CDR3 region has the DNA TGCGCCAGCAGCGAGACTAGAAGGTGGGATACGCAGTATTTT.

In its sample, this clonotype was seen many times. V and J are TRBV7-2 and TRBJ2-3; 8 bases are shared with TRBD2. V dropped 4 bases and J dropped 4; count of bases not matched to a gene: 1. The germline gives CDR1 SGHTA, CDR2 FQGNSA. The CDR3 totals 13 residues. The CDR3 sequence: CASSWTSPDTQYF. Written as DNA, the CDR3 is TGTGCCAGCAGCTGGACTAGCCCAGATACGCAGTATTTT.

Turning to this clonotype: At one of its ends the junction is not consistent with the germline gene, which may arise from a read error. The rearrangement joins TRBV20-1 to TRBJ1-2, with D unresolved. The germline CDR1 and CDR2 sequences are DFQATT and SNEGSKA (reference sequence). The CDR3 is 15 amino acids. CDR3 sequence: CSARSKANPNHGYTF. The CDR3 DNA sequence: TGCAGTGCTAGGAGTAAGGCCAACCCTAACCATGGCTACACCTTC.

V is TRBV7-9 and J is TRBJ2-1; D possibly uses TRBD1 or TRBD2 (5 bases each). CDR1 SEHNR and CDR2 FQNEAQ come from the germline V gene (reference sequence). Trimming took 0 bases from V and 6 from J, leaving 18 bases between them. There are 17 residues in the CDR3. The CDR3 sequence is CASSLARDLGWANEQFF. The CDR3 bases are TGTGCCAGCAGCTTAGCTCGGGACCTAGGCTGGGCCAATGAGCAGTTCTTC.

This clonotype appeared many times. The genes are TRBV4-1 and TRBJ2-5, with 7 bases lining up with TRBD1. Germline assignment: CDR1 MGHRA and CDR2 YSYEKL. V lost 0 bases, J lost 5 bases, and 0 bases stayed unmatched. The CDR3 loop spans 13 amino acids. For the CDR3, the DNA is TGCGCCAGCAGCCAAGAGGACAGGGAGACCCAGTACTTC. Translation gives CASSQEDRETQYF.

This clonotype was counted a few times. The J gene is TRBJ2-2, the V gene TRBV27; D uncertain. V dropped 0 bases and J dropped 6 bases, with 11 bases sitting between them. CDR3 length: 15 amino acids. The V gene's germline CDR1 is MNHEY and CDR2 SMNVEV (reference sequence). This CDR3 is CASSLSGSRPGELFF. The CDR3 DNA reads TGTGCCAGCAGTTTATCTGGTTCTAGACCCGGGGAGCTGTTTTTT.

This clonotype was found many times. The chain carries TRBV7-2 and TRBJ2-1, with 10 bases that match TRBD2. J gave up 8 bases and V 1 base, and 8 bases lay outside the gene matches. From germline, CDR1 is SGHTA and CDR2 FQGNSA. The CDR3 has 16 residues. CDR3 region: CASSLDSGGLRDEQFF. CDR3 DNA sequence: TGTGCCAGCAGCTTAGATAGCGGGGGGTTACGGGATGAGCAGTTCTTC.

There are a few counts of this clonotype. V gene TRBV29-1 combines with J gene TRBJ2-1; D remains ambiguous. Germline assignment: CDR1 SQVTM and CDR2 ANQGSEA. There are 14 residues in the CDR3. Trimming cost V 4 bases and J 0 bases, with 10 bases left between them. CDR3 protein: CSVGREISYNEQFF. CDR3 bases: TGCAGCGTTGGTAGAGAAATCTCCTACAATGAGCAGTTCTTC.

This clonotype was seen at least ten times. The gene calls are TRBV7-9 and TRBJ2-1, with D possibly being TRBD1 (5 bases). The CDR3 consists of 14 residues. Germline V lookup: CDR1 SEHNR, CDR2 FQNEAQ (reference sequence). Trimming pared 2 bases from V and 10 bases from J, leaving 15 bases between. CDR3 sequence: CASSLTRQGSEQFF. The CDR3 DNA sequence: TGTGCCAGCAGCTTAACCCGGCAGGGATCCGAGCAGTTCTTC.

This chain uses TRBV5-1 with TRBJ1-6; 10 bases fit TRBD1. CDR3 length equals 15 residues. Trimming took 4 bases from V and 7 from J; bases not matched to a gene: 5. Germline V gives CDR1 SGHRS, CDR2 YFSETQ. CDR3 residues: CASSRWDRGNSPLHF. The CDR3 coding sequence is TGCGCCAGCAGCCGCTGGGACAGGGGCAATTCACCCCTCCACTTT.

This clonotype has just a few counts. This rearrangement joins TRBV27 to TRBJ2-2; D perhaps matches TRBD2 (5 bases). Trimming stripped 5 bases from V and 6 bases from J, with 13 bases between. This CDR3 has 14 residues. Germline-derived CDR1 and CDR2 are MNHEY and SMNVEV (reference sequence). The CDR3 DNA reads TGTGCCAGCAGTCGCGCTATGCGGGCCGGGGAGCTGTTTTTT. Its protein is CASSRAMRAGELFF.

This clonotype was seen more than once but under ten times. This rearrangement joins TRBV2 to TRBJ2-2; D unclear. V shed 1 base and J shed 1 base, with 10 bases lying between them. Germline V CDR1 and CDR2: SNHLY, FYNNEI. The CDR3 length is 16 residues. This CDR3 is CASSEETSVNTGELFF. The CDR3 DNA is TGTGCCAGCAGTGAAGAAACATCGGTGAACACCGGGGAGCTGTTTTTT. The complete variable domain, with remaining parts taken from reference TRBV2 and TRBJ2-2, reads EPEVTQTPSHQVTQMGQEVILRCVPISNHLYFYWYRQILGQKVEFLVSFYNNEISEKSEIFDDQFSVERPDGSNFTLKIRSTKLEDSAMYFCASSEETSVNTGELFFGEGSRLTVL.

A few counts support this clonotype. The chain recombines TRBV7-6 with TRBJ2-1; no clear D gene. Trimming cost V 2 bases and J 0 bases, with 14 bases left between them. This CDR3 is 17 amino acids long. The germline gives CDR1 SGHVS, CDR2 FNYEAQ. CDR3 DNA sequence: TGTGCCAGCAGCTTACGAGCAGGCAGAAGCTCCTACAATGAGCAGTTCTTC. Amino acids: CASSLRAGRSSYNEQFF.